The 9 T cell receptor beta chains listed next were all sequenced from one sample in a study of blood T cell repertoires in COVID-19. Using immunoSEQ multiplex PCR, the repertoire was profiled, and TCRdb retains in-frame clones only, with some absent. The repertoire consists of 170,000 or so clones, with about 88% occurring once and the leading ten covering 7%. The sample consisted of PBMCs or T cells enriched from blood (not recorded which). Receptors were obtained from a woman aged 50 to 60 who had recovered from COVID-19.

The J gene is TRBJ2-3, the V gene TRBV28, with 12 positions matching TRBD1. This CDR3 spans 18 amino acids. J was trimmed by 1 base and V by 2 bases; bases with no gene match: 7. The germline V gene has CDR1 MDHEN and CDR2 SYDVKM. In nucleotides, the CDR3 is TGTGCCAGCAGTTTAAGGGGGACAGGGGGCGCCCGCACAGATACGCAGTATTTT. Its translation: CASSLRGTGGARTDTQYF.

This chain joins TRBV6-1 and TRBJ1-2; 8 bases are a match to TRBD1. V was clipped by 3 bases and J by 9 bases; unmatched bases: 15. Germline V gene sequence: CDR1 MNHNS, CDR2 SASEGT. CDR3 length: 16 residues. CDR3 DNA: TGTGCCAGCAGTGAGGGGTGGTTAACCGGGACAGGACGCTACACCTTC. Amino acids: CASSEGWLTGTGRYTF.

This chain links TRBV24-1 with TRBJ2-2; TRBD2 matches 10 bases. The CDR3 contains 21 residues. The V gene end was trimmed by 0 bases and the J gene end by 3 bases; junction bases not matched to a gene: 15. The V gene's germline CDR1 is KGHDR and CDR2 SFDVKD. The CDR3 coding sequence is TGTGCCACCAGTGATTTGCCTGGGGGTAGCGGGAGGCGAGGGCACACCGGGGAGCTGTTTTTT. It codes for CATSDLPGGSGRRGHTGELFF.

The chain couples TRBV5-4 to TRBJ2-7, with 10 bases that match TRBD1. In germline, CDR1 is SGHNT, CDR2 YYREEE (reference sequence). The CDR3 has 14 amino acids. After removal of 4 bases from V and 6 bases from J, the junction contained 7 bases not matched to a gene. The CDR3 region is CASSQRQGAGEQYF. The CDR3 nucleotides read TGTGCCAGCAGCCAACGACAGGGGGCGGGCGAGCAGTACTTC.

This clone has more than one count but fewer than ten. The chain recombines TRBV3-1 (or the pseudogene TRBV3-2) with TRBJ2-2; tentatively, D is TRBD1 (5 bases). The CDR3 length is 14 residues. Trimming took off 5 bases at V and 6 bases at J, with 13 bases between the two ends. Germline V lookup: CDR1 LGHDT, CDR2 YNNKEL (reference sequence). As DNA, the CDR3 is TGTGCCAGCAGCAGGAACACAGGTCCCGGGGAGCTGTTTTTT. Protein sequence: CASSRNTGPGELFF.

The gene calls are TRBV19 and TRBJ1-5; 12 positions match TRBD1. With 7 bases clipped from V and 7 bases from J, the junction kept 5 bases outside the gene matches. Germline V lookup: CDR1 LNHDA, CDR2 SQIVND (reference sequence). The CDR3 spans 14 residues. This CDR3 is CASTGTGGVQPQHF. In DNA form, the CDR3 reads TGTGCCAGTACAGGGACAGGGGGCGTACAGCCCCAGCATTTT.

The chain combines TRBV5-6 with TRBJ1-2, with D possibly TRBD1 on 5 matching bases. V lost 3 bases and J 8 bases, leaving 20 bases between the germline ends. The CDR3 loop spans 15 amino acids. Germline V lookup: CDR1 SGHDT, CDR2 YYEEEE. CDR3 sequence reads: CASSWAEGVGKGYTF. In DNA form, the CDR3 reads TGTGCCAGCAGCTGGGCTGAAGGGGTTGGAAAAGGCTACACCTTC.

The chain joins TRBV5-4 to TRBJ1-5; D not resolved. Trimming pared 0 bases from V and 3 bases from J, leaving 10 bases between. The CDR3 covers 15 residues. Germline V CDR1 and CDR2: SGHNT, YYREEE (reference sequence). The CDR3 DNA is TGTGCCAGCAGCTTGGGAGGAAATGCCAATCAGCCCCAGCATTTT. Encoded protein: CASSLGGNANQPQHF.

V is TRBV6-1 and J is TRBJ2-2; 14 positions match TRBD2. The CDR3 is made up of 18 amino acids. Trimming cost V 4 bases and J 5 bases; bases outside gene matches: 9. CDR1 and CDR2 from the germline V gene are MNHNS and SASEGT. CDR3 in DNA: TGTGCCAGCAGTGCACCGGGACTAGCGGGAGTAGTTACCGGGGAGCTGTTTTTT. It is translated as CASSAPGLAGVVTGELFF.